Shown below are 2 T cell receptor beta chains from a single sample sequenced in a study of cytomegalovirus exposure and HLA in healthy donors. PCR employed 60 Vbeta and 13 Jbeta primers. Clones were read by immunoSEQ multiplex PCR, and TCRdb kept only the in-frame ones, dropping some. Among about 200,000 clones, about 79% were seen once, and the ten largest hold approximately 1.8%. Material for sequencing was PBMCs. These TCRs come from a male donor in good health and CMV-seronegative.

This chain connects TRBV7-9 to TRBJ2-2; D unresolved. Per the germline V gene, CDR1 is SEHNR and CDR2 is FQNEAQ (reference sequence). This CDR3 contains 12 residues. The ends were cut back, 6 bases at V and 6 bases at J, with 8 bases in the middle. In DNA, the CDR3 is TGTGCCAGCAGTGGAGCGTCCGGGGAGCTGTTTTTT. The encoded protein is CASSGASGELFF. The full variable domain, in which reference TRBV7-9 and TRBJ2-2 provide the parts outside the CDR3, is DTGVSQNPRHKITKRGQNVTFRCDPISEHNRLYWYRQTLGQGPEFLTYFQNEAQLEKSRLLSDRFSAERPKGSFSTLEIQRTEQGDSAMYLCASSGASGELFFGEGSRLTVL.

This rearrangement joins TRBV28 to TRBJ2-1; D remains unclear. Germline assignment: CDR1 MDHEN and CDR2 SYDVKM. The CDR3 has 14 amino acids. The germline V and J ends were trimmed by 3 bases and 0 bases, with 6 bases remaining between them. CDR3 loop: CASSFSSSYNEQFF. CDR3 nucleotides: TGTGCCAGCAGTTTCTCGAGCTCCTACAATGAGCAGTTCTTC. Using reference TRBV28 and TRBJ2-1 for the parts outside the CDR3, the full variable domain is DVKVTQSSRYLVKRTGEKVFLECVQDMDHENMFWYRQDPGLGLRLIYFSYDVKMKEKGDIPEGYSVSREKKERFSLILESASTNQTSMYLCASSFSSSYNEQFFGPGTRLTVL.